Sequencing of this TCR beta chain was carried out in a study of cytomegalovirus exposure and HLA in healthy donors. General study results and limits: Rarity marked most TCR sequences, yet some public TCRs occurred in many donors. In vitro testing confirmed three CMV-associated chains as specific for CMV antigens.

Germline CDR1 is SGHTS and CDR2 is YDEGEE. Deletions cut 4 bases from V and 6 bases from J, with 14 bases between. This CDR3 comprises 13 residues. As regards this clone: The antigen remains unidentified.

Sequencing used immunoSEQ multiplex PCR; TCRdb keeps in-frame clones, though not all of them. The repertoire holds around 250,000 clones, with nearly 90% as singletons. This chain connects TRBV5-8 to TRBJ2-7; TRBD1 is a possible D gene (6 bases). The sequence was obtained from a woman aged 18-29 years in good health and CMV-seronegative. Sequencing was done on a sample of PBMCs. The CDR3 nucleotides read TGTGCCAGCAGCATAGACAGGTCTTCCGAGCAGTACGTC. Its protein product is CASSIDRSSEQYV.